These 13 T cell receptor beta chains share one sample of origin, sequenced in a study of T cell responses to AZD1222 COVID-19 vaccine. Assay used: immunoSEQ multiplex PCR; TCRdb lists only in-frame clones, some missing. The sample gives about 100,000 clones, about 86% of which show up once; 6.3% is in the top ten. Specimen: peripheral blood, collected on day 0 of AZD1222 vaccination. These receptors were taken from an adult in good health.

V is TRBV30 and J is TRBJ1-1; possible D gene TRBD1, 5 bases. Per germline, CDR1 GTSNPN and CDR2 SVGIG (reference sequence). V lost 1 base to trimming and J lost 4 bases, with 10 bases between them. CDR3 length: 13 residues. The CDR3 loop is CAWSGTGGTEAFF. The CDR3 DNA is TGTGCCTGGAGTGGGACCGGGGGCACTGAAGCTTTCTTT.

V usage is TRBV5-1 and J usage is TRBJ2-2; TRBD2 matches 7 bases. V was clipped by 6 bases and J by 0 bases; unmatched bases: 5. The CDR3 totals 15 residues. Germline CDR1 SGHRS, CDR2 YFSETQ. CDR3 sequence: CASKELATNTGELFF. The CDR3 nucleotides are TGCGCCAGCAAGGAACTAGCGACGAACACCGGGGAGCTGTTTTTT.

CDR3 sequence reads: CATSDQTYYGYTF. The CDR3 nucleotides read TGTGCCACCAGTGACCAGACCTACTATGGCTACACCTTC. The rearrangement links TRBV24-1 to TRBJ1-2; D is undetermined. Germline CDR1 and CDR2: KGHDR and SFDVKD. The CDR3 runs to 13 residues. With 4 bases removed from V and 3 bases from J, the gap between germline ends came to 8 bases.

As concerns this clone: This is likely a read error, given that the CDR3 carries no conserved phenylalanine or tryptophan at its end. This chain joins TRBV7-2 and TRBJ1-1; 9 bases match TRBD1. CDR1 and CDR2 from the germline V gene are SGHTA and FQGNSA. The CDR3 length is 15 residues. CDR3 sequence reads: CAGSIETGGDTEAFY. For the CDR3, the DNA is TGTGCCGGCAGCATCGAGACAGGGGGAGACACTGAAGCTTTCTAT.

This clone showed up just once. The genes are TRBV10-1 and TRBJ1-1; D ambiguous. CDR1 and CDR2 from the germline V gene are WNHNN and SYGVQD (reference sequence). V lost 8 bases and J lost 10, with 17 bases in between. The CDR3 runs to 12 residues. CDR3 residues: CASSPGTHRAFF. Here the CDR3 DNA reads TGCGCCAGCTCCCCGGGAACCCATCGAGCTTTCTTT.

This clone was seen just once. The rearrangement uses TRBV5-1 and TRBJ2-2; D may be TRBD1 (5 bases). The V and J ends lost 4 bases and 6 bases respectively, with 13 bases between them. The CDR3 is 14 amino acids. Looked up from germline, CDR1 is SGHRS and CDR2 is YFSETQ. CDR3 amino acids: CASSARTSPGELFF. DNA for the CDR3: TGCGCCAGCAGCGCCCGGACAAGTCCCGGGGAGCTGTTTTTT. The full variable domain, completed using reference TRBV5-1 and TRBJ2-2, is KAGVTQTPRYLIKTRGQQVTLSCSPISGHRSVSWYQQTPGQGLQFLFEYFSETQRNKGNFPGRFSGRQFSNSRSEMNVSTLELGDSALYLCASSARTSPGELFFGEGSRLTVL.

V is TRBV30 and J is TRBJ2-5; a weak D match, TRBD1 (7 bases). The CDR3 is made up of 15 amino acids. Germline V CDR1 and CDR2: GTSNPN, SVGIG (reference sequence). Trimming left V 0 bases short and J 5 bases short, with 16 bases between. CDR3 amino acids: CAWSVQGGLGETQYF. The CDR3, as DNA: TGTGCCTGGAGTGTTCAGGGGGGCCTCGGTGAGACCCAGTACTTC.

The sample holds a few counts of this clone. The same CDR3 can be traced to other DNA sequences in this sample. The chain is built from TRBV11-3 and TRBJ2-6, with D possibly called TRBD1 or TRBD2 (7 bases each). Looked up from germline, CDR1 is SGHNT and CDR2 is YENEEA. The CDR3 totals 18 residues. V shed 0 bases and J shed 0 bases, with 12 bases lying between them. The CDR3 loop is CASSLDQGGSSGANVLTF. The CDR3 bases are TGTGCCAGCAGCTTAGATCAGGGGGGGAGCTCTGGGGCCAACGTCCTGACTTTC.

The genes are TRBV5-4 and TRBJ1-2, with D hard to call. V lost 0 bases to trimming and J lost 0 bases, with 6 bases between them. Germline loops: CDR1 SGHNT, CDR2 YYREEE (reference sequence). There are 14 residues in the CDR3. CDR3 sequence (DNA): TGTGCCAGCAGCTTGGTGTCGACTAACTATGGCTACACCTTC. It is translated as CASSLVSTNYGYTF.

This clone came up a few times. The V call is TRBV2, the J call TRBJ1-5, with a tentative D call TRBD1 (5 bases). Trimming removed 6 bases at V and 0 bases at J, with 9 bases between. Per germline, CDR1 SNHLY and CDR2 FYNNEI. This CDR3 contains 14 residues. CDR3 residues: CASSRDFSNQPQHF. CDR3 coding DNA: TGTGCCAGCAGCCGGGACTTTAGCAATCAGCCCCAGCATTTT. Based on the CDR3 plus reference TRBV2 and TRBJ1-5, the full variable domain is EPEVTQTPSHQVTQMGQEVILRCVPISNHLYFYWYRQILGQKVEFLVSFYNNEISEKSEIFDDQFSVERPDGSNFTLKIRSTKLEDSAMYFCASSRDFSNQPQHFGDGTRLSIL.

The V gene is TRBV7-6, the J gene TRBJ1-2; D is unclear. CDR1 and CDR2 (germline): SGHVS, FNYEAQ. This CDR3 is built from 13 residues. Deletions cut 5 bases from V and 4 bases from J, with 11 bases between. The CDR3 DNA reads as TGTGCCAGCAGCCCCGGGAATGGCTATGGCTACACCTTC. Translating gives CASSPGNGYGYTF.

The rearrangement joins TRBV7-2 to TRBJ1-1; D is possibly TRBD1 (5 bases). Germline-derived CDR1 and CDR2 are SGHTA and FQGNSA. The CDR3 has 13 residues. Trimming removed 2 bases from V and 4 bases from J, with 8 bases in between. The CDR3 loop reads CASSLSGPTEAFF. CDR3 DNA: TGTGCCAGCAGCTTATCGGGACCCACTGAAGCTTTCTTT.

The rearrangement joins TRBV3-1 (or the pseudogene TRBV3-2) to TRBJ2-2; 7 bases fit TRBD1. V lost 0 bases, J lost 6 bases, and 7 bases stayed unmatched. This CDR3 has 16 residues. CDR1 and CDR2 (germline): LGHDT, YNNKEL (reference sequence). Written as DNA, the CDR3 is TGTGCCAGCAGCCAAGAGGGAAGGGGGCTTTCCGGGGAGCTGTTTTTT. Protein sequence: CASSQEGRGLSGELFF.